The present T cell receptor beta chain was sequenced within a study of blood T cell repertoires in COVID-19. Overall study: The origin of the acute and convalescent COVID-19 samples was the United States, Italy and Spain. The analysed material was cDNA or gDNA that came from T cells, B-cell-depleted T cells, or PBMCs.

The table came from immunoSEQ multiplex PCR; TCRdb's copy has only in-frame clones and leaves some out. The sample contains about 49,000 clones, 70% to 90% of which appear only once. The CDR3 runs 12 residues. V was trimmed by 1 base and J by 7 bases, leaving 7 bases between them. The germline CDR1 and CDR2 sequences are LNHNV and YYDKDF (reference sequence). This chain uses TRBV15 with TRBJ1-1, with D tentatively TRBD1 (5 bases). The sample taken for sequencing was peripheral blood. This sequence originates from an elderly man with acute or convalescent COVID-19. The CDR3 DNA reads as TGTGCCACCAGCAGAGCTACAGGTGAAGCTTTCTTT. As protein: CATSRATGEAFF.